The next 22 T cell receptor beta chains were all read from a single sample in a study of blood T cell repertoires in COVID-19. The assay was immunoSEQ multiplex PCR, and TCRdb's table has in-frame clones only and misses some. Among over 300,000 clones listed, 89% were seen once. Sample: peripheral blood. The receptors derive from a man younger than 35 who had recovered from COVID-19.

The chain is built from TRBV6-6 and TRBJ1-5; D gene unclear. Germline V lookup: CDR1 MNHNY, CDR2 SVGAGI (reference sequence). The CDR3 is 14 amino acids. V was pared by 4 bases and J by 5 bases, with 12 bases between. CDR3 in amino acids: CASSWAGQDQPQHF. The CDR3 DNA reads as TGTGCCAGCAGTTGGGCGGGTCAGGATCAGCCCCAGCATTTT.

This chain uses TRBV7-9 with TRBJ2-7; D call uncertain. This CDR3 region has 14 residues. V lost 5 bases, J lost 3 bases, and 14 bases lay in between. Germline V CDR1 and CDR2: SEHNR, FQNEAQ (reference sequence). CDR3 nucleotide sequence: TGTGCCAGCAGCCCGGCGGCCCAACACTACGAGCAGTACTTC. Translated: CASSPAAQHYEQYF.

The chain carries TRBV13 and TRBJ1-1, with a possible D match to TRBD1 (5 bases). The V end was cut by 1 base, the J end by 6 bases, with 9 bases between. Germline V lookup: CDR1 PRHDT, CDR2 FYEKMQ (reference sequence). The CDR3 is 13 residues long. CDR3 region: CASSLEQGAEAFF. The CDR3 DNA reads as TGTGCCAGCAGCTTAGAGCAGGGCGCTGAAGCTTTCTTT.

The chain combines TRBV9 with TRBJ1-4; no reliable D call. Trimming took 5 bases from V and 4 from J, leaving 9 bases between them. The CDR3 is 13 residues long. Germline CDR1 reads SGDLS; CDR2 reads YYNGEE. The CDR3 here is CASSRGFNEKLFF. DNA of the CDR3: TGTGCCAGCAGTAGAGGGTTTAATGAAAAACTGTTTTTT. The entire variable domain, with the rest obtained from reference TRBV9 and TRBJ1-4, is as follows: DSGVTQTPKHLITATGQRVTLRCSPRSGDLSVYWYQQSLDQGLQFLIQYYNGEERAKGNILERFSAQQFPDLHSELNLSSLELGDSALYFCASSRGFNEKLFFGSGTQLSVL.

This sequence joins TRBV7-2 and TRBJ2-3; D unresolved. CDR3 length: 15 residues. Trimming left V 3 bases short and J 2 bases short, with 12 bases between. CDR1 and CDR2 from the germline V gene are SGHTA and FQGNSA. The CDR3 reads CASSFDGEYTDTQYF. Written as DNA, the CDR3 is TGTGCCAGCAGCTTTGACGGAGAATACACAGATACGCAGTATTTT.

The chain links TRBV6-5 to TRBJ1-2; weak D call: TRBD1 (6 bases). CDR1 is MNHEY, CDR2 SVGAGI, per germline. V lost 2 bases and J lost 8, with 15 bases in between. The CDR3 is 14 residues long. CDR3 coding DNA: TGTGCCAGCAGTTACGCACAGGGTCGCTGGGGCTACACCTTC. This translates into CASSYAQGRWGYTF.

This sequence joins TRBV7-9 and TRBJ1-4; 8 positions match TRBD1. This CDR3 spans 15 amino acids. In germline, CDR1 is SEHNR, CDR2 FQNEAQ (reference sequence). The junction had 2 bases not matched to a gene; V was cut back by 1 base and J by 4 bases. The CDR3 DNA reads TGTGCCAGCAGCTTAGGGGGACAGGTTAATGAAAAACTGTTTTTT. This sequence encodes CASSLGGQVNEKLFF.

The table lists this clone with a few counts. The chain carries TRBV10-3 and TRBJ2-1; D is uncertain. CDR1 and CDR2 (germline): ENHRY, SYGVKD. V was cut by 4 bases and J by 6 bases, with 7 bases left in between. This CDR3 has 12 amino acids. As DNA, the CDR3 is TGTGCCATCAGTGCCCGGGTCAATGAGCAGTTCTTC. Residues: CAISARVNEQFF.

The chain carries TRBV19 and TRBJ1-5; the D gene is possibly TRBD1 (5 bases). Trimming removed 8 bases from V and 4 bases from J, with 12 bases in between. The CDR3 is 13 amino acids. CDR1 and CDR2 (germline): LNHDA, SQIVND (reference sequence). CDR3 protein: CASAQVLNQPQHF. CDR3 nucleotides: TGTGCCAGTGCACAGGTCCTTAATCAGCCCCAGCATTTT.

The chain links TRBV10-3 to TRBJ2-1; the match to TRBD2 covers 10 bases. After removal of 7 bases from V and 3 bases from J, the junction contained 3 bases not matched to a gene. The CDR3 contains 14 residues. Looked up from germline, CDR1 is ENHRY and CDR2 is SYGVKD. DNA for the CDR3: TGTGCCATCACTCCTAGCGGGGGCTACAATGAGCAGTTCTTC. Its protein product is CAITPSGGYNEQFF.

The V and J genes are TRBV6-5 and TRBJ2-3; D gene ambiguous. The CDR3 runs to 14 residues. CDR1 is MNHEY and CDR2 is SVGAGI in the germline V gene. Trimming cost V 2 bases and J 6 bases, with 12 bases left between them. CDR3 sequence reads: CASSYGEDVDTQYF. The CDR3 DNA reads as TGTGCCAGCAGTTACGGAGAAGACGTGGATACGCAGTATTTT.

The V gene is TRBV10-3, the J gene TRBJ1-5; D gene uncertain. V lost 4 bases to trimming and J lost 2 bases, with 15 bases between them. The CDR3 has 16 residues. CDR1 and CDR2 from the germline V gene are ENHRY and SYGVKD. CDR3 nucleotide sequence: TGTGCCATCAGTGGGGAGAAGCTTAGGGGCAATCAGCCCCAGCATTTT. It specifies CAISGEKLRGNQPQHF.

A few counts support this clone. The CDR3 is CASSQDLAISYEQYF. CDR3 nucleotides: TGTGCCAGCAGCCAAGATCTAGCTATTTCCTACGAGCAGTACTTC. V is TRBV3-1 (or the pseudogene TRBV3-2) and J is TRBJ2-7; D may be TRBD2 (5 bases). The CDR3 has 15 amino acids. Germline-derived CDR1 and CDR2 are LGHDT and YNNKEL (reference sequence). Trimming left V 0 bases short and J 1 base short, with 10 bases between.

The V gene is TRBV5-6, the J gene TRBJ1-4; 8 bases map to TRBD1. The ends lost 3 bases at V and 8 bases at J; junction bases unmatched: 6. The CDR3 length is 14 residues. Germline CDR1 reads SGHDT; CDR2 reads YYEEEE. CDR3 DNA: TGTGCCAGCAGCTCGACAGGGGAGGACGAAAAACTGTTTTTT. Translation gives CASSSTGEDEKLFF.

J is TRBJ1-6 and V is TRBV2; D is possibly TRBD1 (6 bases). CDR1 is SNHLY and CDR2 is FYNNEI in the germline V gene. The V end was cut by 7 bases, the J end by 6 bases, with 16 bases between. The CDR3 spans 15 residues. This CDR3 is CASTHRDPTNSPLHF. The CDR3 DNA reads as TGTGCCAGCACCCACAGGGACCCGACTAATTCACCCCTCCACTTT.

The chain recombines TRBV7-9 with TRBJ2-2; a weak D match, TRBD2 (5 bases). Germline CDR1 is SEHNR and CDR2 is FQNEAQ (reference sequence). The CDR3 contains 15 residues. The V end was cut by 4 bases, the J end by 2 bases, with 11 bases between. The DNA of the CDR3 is TGTGCCAGCAGCTATTCGACGGGAAACACCGGGGAGCTGTTTTTT. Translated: CASSYSTGNTGELFF.

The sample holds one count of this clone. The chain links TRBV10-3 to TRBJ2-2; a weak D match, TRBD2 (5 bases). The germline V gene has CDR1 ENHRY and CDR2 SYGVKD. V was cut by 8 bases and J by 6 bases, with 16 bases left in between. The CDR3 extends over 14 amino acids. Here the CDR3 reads CAIGAGGGSGELFF. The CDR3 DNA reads TGTGCCATCGGCGCAGGAGGAGGCTCCGGGGAGCTGTTTTTT.

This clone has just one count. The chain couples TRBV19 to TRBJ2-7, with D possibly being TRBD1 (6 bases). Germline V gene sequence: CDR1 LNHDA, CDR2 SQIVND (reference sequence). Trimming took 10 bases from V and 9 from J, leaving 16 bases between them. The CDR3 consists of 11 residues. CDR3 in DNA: TGTGCCACCTATCAGGGGATGGTGCAGTACTTC. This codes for CATYQGMVQYF.

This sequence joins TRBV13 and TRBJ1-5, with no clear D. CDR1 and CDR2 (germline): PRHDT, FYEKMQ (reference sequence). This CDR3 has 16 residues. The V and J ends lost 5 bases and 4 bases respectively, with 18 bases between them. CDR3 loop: CASSPRDMGRNQPQHF. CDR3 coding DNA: TGTGCCAGCAGCCCTCGTGACATGGGGAGAAATCAGCCCCAGCATTTT.

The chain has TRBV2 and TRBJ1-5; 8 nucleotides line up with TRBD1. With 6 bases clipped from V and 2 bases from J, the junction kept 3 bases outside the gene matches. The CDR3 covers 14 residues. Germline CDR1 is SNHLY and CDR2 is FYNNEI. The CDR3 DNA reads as TGTGCCAGCAGGGGACAGGTCGGCAATCAGCCCCAGCATTTT. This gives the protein CASRGQVGNQPQHF. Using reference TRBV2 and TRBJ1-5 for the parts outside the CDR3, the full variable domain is EPEVTQTPSHQVTQMGQEVILRCVPISNHLYFYWYRQILGQKVEFLVSFYNNEISEKSEIFDDQFSVERPDGSNFTLKIRSTKLEDSAMYFCASRGQVGNQPQHFGDGTRLSIL.

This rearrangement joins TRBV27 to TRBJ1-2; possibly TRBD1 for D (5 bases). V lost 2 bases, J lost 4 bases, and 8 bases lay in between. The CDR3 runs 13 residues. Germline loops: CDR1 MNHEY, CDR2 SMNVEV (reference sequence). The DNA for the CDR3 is TGTGCCAGCAGTTTACAGGGCTTCTATGGCTACACCTTC. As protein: CASSLQGFYGYTF.

This CDR3 reads CASSYSTGTGASGYTF. The CDR3 bases are TGTGCCAGCAGTTACTCAACCGGGACAGGGGCGTCGGGCTACACCTTC. The chain uses TRBV6-5 and TRBJ1-2; 10 bases line up with TRBD1. The length of the CDR3 is 16 residues. Looked up from germline, CDR1 is MNHEY and CDR2 is SVGAGI. After removal of 0 bases from V and 8 bases from J, the junction contained 9 bases not matched to a gene.